These 14 T cell receptor beta chains share one sample of origin, sequenced in a study of blood T cell repertoires in COVID-19. Libraries were prepared by immunoSEQ multiplex PCR; TCRdb keeps only in-frame clonotypes and omits some of them. The table lists roughly 180,000 clones, more than 85% of them singletons. What was sequenced was peripheral blood. The receptors stem from a man aged 65-85 years with active or convalescent COVID-19.

This chain connects TRBV7-6 to TRBJ2-5, with 7 bases aligning to TRBD1. V shed 2 bases and J 5 bases; nucleotides not matched to a gene: 14. The V gene's germline CDR1 is SGHVS and CDR2 FNYEAQ. This CDR3 has 17 amino acids. The CDR3 DNA reads TGTGCCAGCAGCTTAAAGAGAGTACAGGGGCGGAGGGAGACCCAGTACTTC. Its protein product is CASSLKRVQGRRETQYF.

The chain uses TRBV7-2 and TRBJ1-1; TRBD1 aligns across 8 bases. J was trimmed by 4 bases and V by 5 bases; bases with no gene match: 9. CDR1 is SGHTA, CDR2 FQGNSA, per germline. This CDR3 region has 15 residues. The CDR3 DNA reads TGTGCCAGCAGCCCCGACAGGGGTATCGTCACTGAAGCTTTCTTT. Its translation: CASSPDRGIVTEAFF.

The J gene is TRBJ1-1, the V gene TRBV28; D is possibly TRBD1 (5 bases). The CDR3 covers 12 residues. CDR1 MDHEN and CDR2 SYDVKM come from the germline V gene. V was shortened by 5 bases and J by 6 bases, with 10 bases between the two germline ends. The CDR3 here is CASSVTGSEAFF. The DNA of the CDR3 is TGTGCCAGCAGTGTAACAGGCTCTGAAGCTTTCTTT.

The genes are TRBV6-2 or TRBV6-3 and TRBJ2-5, with D possibly matching TRBD2 (6 bases). CDR1 MNHEY and CDR2 SVGEGT come from the germline V gene. The CDR3 loop spans 14 amino acids. Trimming removed 6 bases from V and 5 bases from J, with 16 bases in between. The CDR3 DNA reads TGTGCCAGCAGCCGGGACTCCCCCGGGGAGACCCAGTACTTC. Amino acids: CASSRDSPGETQYF.

The V call is TRBV19, the J call TRBJ2-7; TRBD1 matches at 11 bases. Germline CDR1 reads LNHDA; CDR2 reads SQIVND (reference sequence). V lost 4 bases, J lost 2 bases, and 1 base stayed unmatched. This CDR3 contains 14 residues. The CDR3 is CASSRDRGTYEQYF. DNA for the CDR3: TGTGCCAGTAGTAGGGACAGGGGGACCTACGAGCAGTACTTC.

The chain has TRBV19 and TRBJ2-5; the match to TRBD1 covers 9 bases. The trim removed 5 bases at V and 2 bases at J, leaving 6 bases unmatched. Germline-derived CDR1 and CDR2 are LNHDA and SQIVND (reference sequence). The CDR3 covers 15 residues. The CDR3 loop reads CASSATGTGQETQYF. In DNA form, the CDR3 reads TGTGCCAGTAGTGCCACCGGGACAGGGCAAGAGACCCAGTACTTC.

The gene calls are TRBV27 and TRBJ1-5; 7 bases fit TRBD1. V gave up 4 bases and J gave up 5 bases; unmatched junction bases: 5. Germline CDR1 MNHEY, CDR2 SMNVEV (reference sequence). CDR3 length: 14 amino acids. The DNA of the CDR3 is TGTGCCAGCAGTTCCACAGGGGCGGATCAGCCCCAGCATTTT. It specifies CASSSTGADQPQHF.

The V gene is TRBV6-6, the J gene TRBJ2-7; 7 bases align to TRBD1. CDR3 length: 14 residues. Germline V gives CDR1 MNHNY, CDR2 SVGAGI (reference sequence). Trimming at V came to 5 bases and at J to 4 bases, leaving 8 bases not matched to a gene. As DNA, the CDR3 is TGTGCCAGCAGTAGACAGGGCAATGGGTACGAGCAGTACTTC. It encodes CASSRQGNGYEQYF.

V gene TRBV30 combines with J gene TRBJ2-7, with 7 nucleotides matching TRBD2. The CDR3 has 17 residues. Trimming removed 2 bases from V and 5 bases from J; junction bases left unmatched: 18. Germline V CDR1 and CDR2: GTSNPN, SVGIG (reference sequence). For the CDR3, the DNA is TGTGCCTGGAGTCTACCCCAAAGGGGAGCGGGGATTCACGAGCAGTACTTC. Protein: CAWSLPQRGAGIHEQYF.

About this clone: Other DNA sequences in this specimen translate into the identical CDR3. This chain uses TRBV19 with TRBJ2-1; 10 nucleotides match TRBD1. Germline V gene lookup returns CDR1 LNHDA and CDR2 SQIVND (reference sequence). CDR3 length equals 13 residues. J was trimmed by 13 bases and V by 5 bases; bases with no gene match: 8. CDR3 residues: CASSPGQGGRQFF. The CDR3 DNA is TGTGCCAGTAGTCCAGGACAGGGGGGTCGCCAGTTCTTC.

J is TRBJ2-3 and V is TRBV24-1; a weak D match, TRBD2 (6 bases). Germline loops: CDR1 KGHDR, CDR2 SFDVKD. This CDR3 is built from 11 residues. Trimming pared 9 bases from V and 5 bases from J, leaving 8 bases between. CDR3 coding DNA: TGTGCCACCGCCGGGGGAGATACGCAGTATTTT. Protein product: CATAGGDTQYF.

The CDR3 protein is CASSQDSGGNINQPQHF. CDR3 bases: TGCGCCAGCAGCCAAGATTCGGGCGGGAACATCAATCAGCCCCAGCATTTT. The rearrangement joins TRBV4-1 to TRBJ1-5; D is uncertain. The V and J ends lost 0 bases and 3 bases respectively, with 15 bases between them. The CDR3 totals 17 residues. CDR1 is MGHRA, CDR2 YSYEKL, per germline.

This chain joins TRBV2 and TRBJ2-1; 11 nucleotides align to TRBD2. Germline V gene lookup returns CDR1 SNHLY and CDR2 FYNNEI. The V and J ends lost 10 bases and 10 bases, in that order; junction bases with no gene match: 6. The CDR3 extends over 12 amino acids. CDR3 in amino acids: CANQGLAEEQFF. CDR3 sequence (DNA): TGTGCCAACCAGGGACTAGCGGAGGAGCAGTTCTTC. The full variable domain, its missing parts supplied by reference TRBV2 and TRBJ2-1, is EPEVTQTPSHQVTQMGQEVILRCVPISNHLYFYWYRQILGQKVEFLVSFYNNEISEKSEIFDDQFSVERPDGSNFTLKIRSTKLEDSAMYFCANQGLAEEQFFGPGTRLTVL.

This chain links TRBV9 with TRBJ1-1; the match to TRBD1 covers 12 bases. Germline V CDR1 and CDR2: SGDLS, YYNGEE. The CDR3 contains 14 residues. V trimming: 0 bases; J trimming: 11 bases; junction bases outside the gene matches: 5. The CDR3 sequence is CASSVVWGQGAAFF. The CDR3 nucleotides are TGTGCCAGCAGCGTAGTGTGGGGACAGGGGGCTGCTTTCTTT.